This T cell receptor beta chain is from a study of human T cells and chemical hapten exposure. Deletions cut 3 bases from V and 1 base from J, with 17 bases between. The CDR3 is made up of 17 amino acids. CDR1 is ENHRY, CDR2 SYGVKD, per germline. TCRdb ran MiXCR on the RACE reads and lists one entry per CDR3 protein. Of around 190,000 distinct CDR3 sequences detected, approximately 20% appear once; the ten largest clones hold about 6.7%. Indicated time point: patch test 1, 2 weeks after DPC sensitization. The treatment is: therapeutic diphenylcyclopropenone sensitization with weekly scalp DPC. This clonotype was counted between two and nine times.

This chain joins TRBV10-3 and TRBJ2-3; no firm D call. This specimen was whole blood, taken in connection with sensitization to the hapten diphenylcyclopropenone (DPC). This clonotype was sampled from a woman between 50 and 59 years old with alopecia areata. Some clones in this sample may be carry-over from other donors' samples. DNA for the CDR3: TGTGCCATCAGTGATGGCAGGCAAGCCATAGGCACAGATACGCAGTATTTT. Translation: CAISDGRQAIGTDTQYF.